The T cell receptor beta chain under discussion was sequenced for a study of cytotoxic CD8 clonotypes in ibrutinib-treated CLL. The CDR3 has 15 residues. Germline V gives CDR1 MNHEY, CDR2 SMNVEV (reference sequence). With 5 bases removed from V and 0 bases from J, the gap between germline ends came to 14 bases. Comments on this clone: Its specificity is not known.

TCRdb's table, derived via immunoSEQ multiplex PCR, lists solely in-frame clones and lacks some. This sample carries about 150,000 clones, over 60% of them seen once, and the ten largest clones take 9.5% to 15%. General study results and limits: Whereas clonality rose at ibrutinib response, it declined toward baseline at progression. The clonality rise at ibrutinib response reflected private clonotype expansion.

The clonotype comes from a human donor with chronic lymphocytic leukemia. Sequenced here: PBMCs, sampled after 12 months of ibrutinib treatment. The gene calls are TRBV27 and TRBJ2-7, with a possible D match to TRBD1 (5 bases). CDR3 loop: CASSPDSFSSYEQYF. The CDR3 DNA reads TGTGCCAGCAGTCCCGACAGCTTCTCCTCCTACGAGCAGTACTTC.